This T cell receptor beta chain stems from a study of shared clonotypes between healthy human individuals. Findings of the study overall: Relative to memory subsets, naive subsets generally showed larger estimated richness.

Trimming took 5 bases from V and 1 from J, leaving 15 bases between them. The CDR3 is 16 amino acids. Germline V lookup: CDR1 MDHEN, CDR2 SYDVKM. A note on this clone: As yet, its antigen is unknown.

Sequencing was performed with immunoSEQ multiplex PCR; in TCRdb, only in-frame clones are kept and a portion is missing. The top ten clones hold approximately 1.2% of a sample with about 1.5 million clones, roughly 95% of them seen once. The chain links TRBV28 to TRBJ2-1; D may be TRBD2 (6 bases). Material: naive CD4+ T cells sorted from blood. Subset specified: CD45RA+ positively selected. This receptor was identified in a man aged 30 to 45 in good health. In DNA form, the CDR3 reads TGTGCCAGCAGTAGCACCGGGACTCCTTCCTACAATGAGCAGTTCTTC. Translated, it gives CASSSTGTPSYNEQFF. The variable domain in full, completed from reference TRBV28 and TRBJ2-1, reads DVKVTQSSRYLVKRTGEKVFLECVQDMDHENMFWYRQDPGLGLRLIYFSYDVKMKEKGDIPEGYSVSREKKERFSLILESASTNQTSMYLCASSSTGTPSYNEQFFGPGTRLTVL.